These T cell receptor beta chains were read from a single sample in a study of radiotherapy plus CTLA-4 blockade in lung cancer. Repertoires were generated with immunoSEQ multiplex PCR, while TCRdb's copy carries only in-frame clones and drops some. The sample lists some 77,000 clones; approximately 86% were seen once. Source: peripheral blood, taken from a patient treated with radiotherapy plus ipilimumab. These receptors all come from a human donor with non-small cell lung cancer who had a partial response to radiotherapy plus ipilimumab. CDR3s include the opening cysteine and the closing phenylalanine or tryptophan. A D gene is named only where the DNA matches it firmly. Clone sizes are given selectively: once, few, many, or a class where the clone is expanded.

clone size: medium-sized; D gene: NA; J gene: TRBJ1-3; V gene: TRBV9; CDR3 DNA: TGTGCCAGCAGCGTAGCAGGGGCCGGCTCTGGAAACACCATATATTTT; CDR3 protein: CASSVAGAGSGNTIYF
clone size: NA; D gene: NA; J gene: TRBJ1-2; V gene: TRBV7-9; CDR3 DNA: TGTGCCAGCAGCGATAGGGGCTATGGCTACACCTTC; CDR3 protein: CASSDRGYGYTF
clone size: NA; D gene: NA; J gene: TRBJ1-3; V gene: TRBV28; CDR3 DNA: TGTGCCAGCAGTTTAGGACAGAGTGGAAACACCATATATTTT; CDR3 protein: CASSLGQSGNTIYF
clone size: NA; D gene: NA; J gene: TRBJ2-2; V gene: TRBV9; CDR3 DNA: TGTGCCAGCAGCGTAGGGTCCGCGGGGAACACCGGGGAGCTGTTTTTT; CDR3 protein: CASSVGSAGNTGELFF
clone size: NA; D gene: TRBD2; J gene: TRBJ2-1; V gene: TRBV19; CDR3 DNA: TGTGCCAGTAGCGGGAGGGCCTATTACAATGAGCAGTTCTTC; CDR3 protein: CASSGRAYYNEQFF
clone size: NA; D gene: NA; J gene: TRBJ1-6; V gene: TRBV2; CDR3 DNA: TGTGCCAGCAGCCCGGGGGAGCGGTCACCCCTCCACTTT; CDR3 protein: CASSPGERSPLHF
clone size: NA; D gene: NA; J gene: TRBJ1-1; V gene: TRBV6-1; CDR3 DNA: TGTGCCAGCAGTTATCGGGTGAACACTGAAGCTTTCTTT; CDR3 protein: CASSYRVNTEAFF
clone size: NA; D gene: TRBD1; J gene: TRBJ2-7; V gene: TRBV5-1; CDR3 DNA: TGCGCCAGCAGCCCGGGCCGGGACAGCTCCTACGAGCAGTACTTC; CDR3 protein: CASSPGRDSSYEQYF
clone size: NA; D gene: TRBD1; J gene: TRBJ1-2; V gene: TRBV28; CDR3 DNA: TGTGCCAGCAGCCGGACAGGGGGCGCGTCTGGCTACACCTTC; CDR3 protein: CASSRTGGASGYTF
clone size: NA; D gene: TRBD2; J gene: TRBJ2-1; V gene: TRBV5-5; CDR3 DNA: TGTGCCAGCAGCCCACCGCTAGCGGGAGACAATGAGCAGTTCTTC; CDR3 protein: CASSPPLAGDNEQFF
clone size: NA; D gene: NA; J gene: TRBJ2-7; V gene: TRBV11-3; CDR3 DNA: TGTGCCAGCAGCCCCGGCTTGGCGGAGGAGGGCGAGCAGTACTTC; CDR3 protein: CASSPGLAEEGEQYF
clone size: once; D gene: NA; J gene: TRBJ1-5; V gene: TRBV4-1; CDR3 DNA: TGCGCCAGCAGCCACCCACAGGGCAATCAGCCCCAGCATTTT; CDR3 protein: CASSHPQGNQPQHF
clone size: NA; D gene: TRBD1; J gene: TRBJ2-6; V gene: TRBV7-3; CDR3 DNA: TGTGCCAGCAGCTTAATTGGGACAGGGAGCTCTGGGGCCAACGTCCTGACTTTC; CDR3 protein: CASSLIGTGSSGANVLTF
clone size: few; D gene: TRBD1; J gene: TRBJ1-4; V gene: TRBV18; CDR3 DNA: TGTGCCAGCTCACCACAGTTACAGGGGGCTTCAGCAGGGGAAAAACTGTTTTTT; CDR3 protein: CASSPQLQGASAGEKLFF
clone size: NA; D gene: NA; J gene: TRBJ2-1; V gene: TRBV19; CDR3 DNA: TGTGCCAGTAGCGATCCAGGTTCGAGCTCCTACAATGAGCAGTTCTTC; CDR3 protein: CASSDPGSSSYNEQFF
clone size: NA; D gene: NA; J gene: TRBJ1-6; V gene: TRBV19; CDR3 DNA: TGTGCCAGTAGTATAGAGTGGAGGAGCTCCTATAATTCACCCCTCCACTTT; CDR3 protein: CASSIEWRSSYNSPLHF
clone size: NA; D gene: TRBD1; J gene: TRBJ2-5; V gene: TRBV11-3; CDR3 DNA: TGTGCCAGCAGCCGCGGACAGGAGCGCCAAGAGACCCAGTACTTC; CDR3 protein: CASSRGQERQETQYF
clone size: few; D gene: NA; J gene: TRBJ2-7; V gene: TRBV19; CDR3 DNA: TGTGCCAGTAGTATACAGGGCTCCGCAACCTACGAGCAGTACTTC; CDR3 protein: CASSIQGSATYEQYF
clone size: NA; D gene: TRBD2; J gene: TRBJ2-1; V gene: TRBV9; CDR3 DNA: TGTGCCAGCAGCAGCGGGATAGCGGGTTACAATGAGCAGTTCTTC; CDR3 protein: CASSSGIAGYNEQFF
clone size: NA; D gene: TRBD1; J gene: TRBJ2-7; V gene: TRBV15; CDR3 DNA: TGTGCCACCAGCAGATGGACAGGGCTCGAGCAGTACTTC; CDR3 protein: CATSRWTGLEQYF
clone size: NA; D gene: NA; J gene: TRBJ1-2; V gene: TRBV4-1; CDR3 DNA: TGCGCCAGCAGCCAAGAACCGCCAGGCAACTATGGCTACACCTTC; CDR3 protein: CASSQEPPGNYGYTF
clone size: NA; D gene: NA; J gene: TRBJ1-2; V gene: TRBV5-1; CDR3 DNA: TGCGCCAGCAGCTTCGAAACAGGGAACTATGGCTACACCTTC; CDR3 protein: CASSFETGNYGYTF
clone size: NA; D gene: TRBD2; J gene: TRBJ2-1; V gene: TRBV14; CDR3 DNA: TGTGCCAGCAGCCATAGGACTAGCTACAATGAGCAGTTCTTC; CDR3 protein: CASSHRTSYNEQFF
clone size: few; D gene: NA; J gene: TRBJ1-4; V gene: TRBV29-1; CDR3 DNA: TGCAGCGGCTTACAGGGAACTGAAAAACTGTTTTTT; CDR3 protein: CSGLQGTEKLFF
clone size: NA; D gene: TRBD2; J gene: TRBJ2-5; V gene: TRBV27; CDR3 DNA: TGTGCCAGCAGATCAGGACTAGCGGAACAAGAGACCCAGTACTTC; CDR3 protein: CASRSGLAEQETQYF
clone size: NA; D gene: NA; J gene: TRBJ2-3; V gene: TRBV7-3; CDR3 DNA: TGTGCCAGCAGCTTTCTAGGGGGGGCGGATACGCAGTATTTT; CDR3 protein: CASSFLGGADTQYF
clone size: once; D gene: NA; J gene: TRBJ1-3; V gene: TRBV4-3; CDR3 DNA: TGCGCCAGCAGCCAAGATAGAGCCCTCTCTGGAAACACCATATATTTT; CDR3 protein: CASSQDRALSGNTIYF
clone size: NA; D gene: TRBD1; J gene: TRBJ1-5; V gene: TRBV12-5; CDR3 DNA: TGTGCTAGTGCTCTCGGGACAGGGATCAATCAGCCCCAGCATTTT; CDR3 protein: CASALGTGINQPQHF
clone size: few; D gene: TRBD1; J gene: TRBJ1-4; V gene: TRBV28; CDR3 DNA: TGTGCCAGCGGTTGGGAGCCAGGGGGTGGGAAACTGTTTTTT; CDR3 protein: CASGWEPGGGKLFF
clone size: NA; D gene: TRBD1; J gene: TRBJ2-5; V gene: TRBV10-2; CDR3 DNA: TGCGCCAGCAGCCCCCCGGACAGGGAAGAGACCCAGTACTTC; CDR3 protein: CASSPPDREETQYF
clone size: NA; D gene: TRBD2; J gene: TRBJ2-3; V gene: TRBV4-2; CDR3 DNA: TGTGCCAGCAGCCCAACTAGCGGGAGGACAACGGATACGCAGTATTTT; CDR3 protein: CASSPTSGRTTDTQYF
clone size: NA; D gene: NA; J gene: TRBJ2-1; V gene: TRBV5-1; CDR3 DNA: TGCGCCAGCAGTTTGGACAGATACAATGAGCAGTTCTTC; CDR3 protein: CASSLDRYNEQFF
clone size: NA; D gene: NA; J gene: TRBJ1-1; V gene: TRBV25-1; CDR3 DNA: TGTGCCAGCAGTCCCATGGGAAGGGGGAACACTGAAGCTTTCTTT; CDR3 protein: CASSPMGRGNTEAFF
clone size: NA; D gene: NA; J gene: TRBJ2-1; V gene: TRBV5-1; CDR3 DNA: TGCGCCAGCAGCTTGGCGCAGGGCCTGACTTACAATGAGCAGTTCTTC; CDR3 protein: CASSLAQGLTYNEQFF
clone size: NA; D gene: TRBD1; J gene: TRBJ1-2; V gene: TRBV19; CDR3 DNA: TGTGCCAGTAGTATTCCCCGCGGGACAGGGATCGGCTACACCTTC; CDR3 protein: CASSIPRGTGIGYTF
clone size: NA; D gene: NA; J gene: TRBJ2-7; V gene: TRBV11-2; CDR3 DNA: TGTGCCAGCAGCATAACGAGGGGGAGCCCGCGGGAGCAGTACTTC; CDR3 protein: CASSITRGSPREQYF
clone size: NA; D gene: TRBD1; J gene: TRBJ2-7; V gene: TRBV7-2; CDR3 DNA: TGTGCCAGCAGCCCAGGCGGAGGACAGGGGATTTACGAGCAGTACTTC; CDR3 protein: CASSPGGGQGIYEQYF
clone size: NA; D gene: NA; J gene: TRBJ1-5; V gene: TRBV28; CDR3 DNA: TGTGCCAGCAGTTCCCTCAGGACAGTCTTCTATAGCAATCAGCCCCAGCATTTT; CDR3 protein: CASSSLRTVFYSNQPQHF
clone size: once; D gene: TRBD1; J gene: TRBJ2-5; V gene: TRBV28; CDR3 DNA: TGTGCCAGCAGCCTCTTCCCGCACAGGACAGGGGGGAAAACCCAGTACTTC; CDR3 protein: CASSLFPHRTGGKTQYF
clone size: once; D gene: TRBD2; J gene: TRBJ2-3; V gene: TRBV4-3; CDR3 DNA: TGCGCCAGCAGCCAAGCAGCGGGAGATAGCACAGATACGCAGTATTTT; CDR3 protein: CASSQAAGDSTDTQYF
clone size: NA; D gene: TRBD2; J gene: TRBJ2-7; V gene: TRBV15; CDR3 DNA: TGTGCCACCAGCAGTCAGACTAGCGGAGTATACGAGCAGTACTTC; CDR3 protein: CATSSQTSGVYEQYF
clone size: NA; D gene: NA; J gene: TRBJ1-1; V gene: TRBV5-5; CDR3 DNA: TGTGCCAGCAGCTTAGACGGGGGAATCATGAACACTGAAGCTTTCTTT; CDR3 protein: CASSLDGGIMNTEAFF
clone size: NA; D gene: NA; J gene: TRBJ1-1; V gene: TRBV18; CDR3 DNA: TGTGCCAGCTCACCCCACCGGGATTTTAACACTGAAGCTTTCTTT; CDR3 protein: CASSPHRDFNTEAFF
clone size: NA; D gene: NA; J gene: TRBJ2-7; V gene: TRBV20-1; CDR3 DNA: TGCAGTGCTGCTGACAGTTACGAGCAGTACTTC; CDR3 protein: CSAADSYEQYF
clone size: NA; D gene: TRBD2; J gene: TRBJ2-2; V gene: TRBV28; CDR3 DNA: TGTGCCAGCAGCCCTCCGCCGACTAGCGGCCAAGCCATCGCCGGGGAGCTGTTTTTT; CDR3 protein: CASSPPPTSGQAIAGELFF
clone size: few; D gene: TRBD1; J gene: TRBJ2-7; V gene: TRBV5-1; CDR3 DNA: TGCGCCAGCAGGGAGACAGGGGGCGGCTACGAGCAGTACTTC; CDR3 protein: CASRETGGGYEQYF
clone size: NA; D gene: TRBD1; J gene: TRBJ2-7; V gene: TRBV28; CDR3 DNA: TGTGCCAGCGGACCCGGGACAGGGGCAAATGGCGAGCAGTACTTC; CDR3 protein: CASGPGTGANGEQYF